The 10 T cell receptor beta chains given below trace back to one sample, sequenced in a study of blood T cell repertoires in COVID-19. Sequenced by immunoSEQ multiplex PCR; TCRdb stores in-frame clones only, minus some. The table has 45,000 to 65,000 clones, more than 85% seen once. The sequencing sample was made of peripheral blood. These receptors originate from a human donor in a cohort sampled during active COVID-19.

The chain joins TRBV6-5 to TRBJ2-7; D gene ambiguous. The CDR3 runs to 13 residues. Trimming cost V 5 bases and J 5 bases, with 13 bases left between them. Germline V gives CDR1 MNHEY, CDR2 SVGAGI. CDR3 bases: TGTGCCAGCAGTCCTAACCACCGTCACGAGCAGTACTTC. Translating gives CASSPNHRHEQYF.

This sequence joins TRBV19 and TRBJ1-4; 11 bases agree with TRBD1. V trimming: 5 bases; J trimming: 10 bases; junction bases outside the gene matches: 6. This CDR3 has 14 residues. Germline V gene lookup returns CDR1 LNHDA and CDR2 SQIVND (reference sequence). This CDR3 reads CASSGTGGPGKLFF. CDR3 sequence (DNA): TGTGCCAGTAGTGGGACAGGGGGTCCGGGAAAACTGTTTTTT.

This sequence joins TRBV11-2 and TRBJ2-3, with TRBD2 matching 13 bases. The V gene's germline CDR1 is SGHAT and CDR2 FQNNGV. The V segment lost 3 bases and the J segment 4 bases; nucleotides outside the gene matches: 4. CDR3 length equals 16 residues. The CDR3 DNA reads as TGTGCCAGCAGCTTTGGACTAGCGGGAGTGGCAGATACGCAGTATTTT. It encodes CASSFGLAGVADTQYF.

The rearrangement uses TRBV3-1 (or the pseudogene TRBV3-2) and TRBJ2-1, with a possible D match to TRBD2 (6 bases). Germline lookup yields CDR1 LGHDT and CDR2 YNNKEL (reference sequence). CDR3 length: 14 residues. V shed 0 bases and J shed 10 bases, with 13 bases lying between them. CDR3 protein: CASSQDGSRYEQFF. In DNA form, the CDR3 reads TGTGCCAGCAGCCAAGACGGGAGTAGATACGAGCAGTTCTTC.

This sequence joins TRBV6-5 and TRBJ1-1; possibly TRBD1 for D (5 bases). Germline V gene sequence: CDR1 MNHEY, CDR2 SVGAGI. The V gene lost 2 bases and the J gene lost 0 bases, with 10 bases spanning the gap. The CDR3 covers 15 residues. The CDR3 here is CASSYRQLMNTEAFF. CDR3 bases: TGTGCCAGCAGTTACCGACAGCTCATGAACACTGAAGCTTTCTTT.

V and J are TRBV4-2 and TRBJ2-7, with D tentatively TRBD2 (6 bases). Between the trimmed V and J ends, which lost 3 bases and 3 bases, there was a span of 15 bases. The V gene's germline CDR1 is LGHNA and CDR2 YNFKEQ. This CDR3 has 15 residues. DNA of the CDR3: TGTGCCAGCAGCCACCCCCCGGAGGGGATCTACGAGCAGTACTTC. This gives the protein CASSHPPEGIYEQYF.

CDR3 bases: TGTGCCAGCAGGTCCCAGCGGGGGGCAACAGATACGCAGTATTTT. Translated: CASRSQRGATDTQYF. This chain uses TRBV7-8 with TRBJ2-3, with TRBD2 matching 9 bases. Germline values: CDR1 SGHVS, CDR2 FQNEAQ. This CDR3 is 15 amino acids long. After removal of 6 bases from V and 3 bases from J, the junction contained 7 bases not matched to a gene.

The chain has TRBV28 and TRBJ2-7, with TRBD2 identical over 11 bases. The CDR3 is made up of 15 amino acids. Germline V lookup: CDR1 MDHEN, CDR2 SYDVKM. V gave up 4 bases and J gave up 3 bases; unmatched junction bases: 5. The DNA for the CDR3 is TGTGCCAGCAGTTCAACTAGCGGGAGTGGCTACGAGCAGTACTTC. Translating gives CASSSTSGSGYEQYF.

This rearrangement joins TRBV4-1 to TRBJ1-2; possibly TRBD1 for D (5 bases). Germline-derived CDR1 and CDR2 are MGHRA and YSYEKL. Trimming cost V 0 bases and J 3 bases, with 17 bases left between them. The CDR3 loop spans 17 amino acids. The CDR3 reads CASSQDVIRAEYYGYTF. CDR3 coding DNA: TGCGCCAGCAGCCAAGATGTAATCAGGGCGGAATACTATGGCTACACCTTC.

This chain uses TRBV7-9 with TRBJ1-5, with 9 bases that match TRBD1. The V segment lost 4 bases and the J segment 3 bases; nucleotides outside the gene matches: 4. The V gene's germline CDR1 is SEHNR and CDR2 FQNEAQ (reference sequence). There are 15 residues in the CDR3. The CDR3 spells CASSYGTGTNQPQHF. CDR3 coding DNA: TGTGCCAGCAGCTACGGGACAGGGACCAATCAGCCCCAGCATTTT.